The 16 T cell receptor beta chains below all came from one sample that was sequenced in a study of neurological immune-mediated disorders. TCRdb re-called the 5' RACE reads with MiXCR, one entry per CDR3 protein. The repertoire has just over 30,000 distinct CDR3 sequences, about 6% of them found once; the top ten carry 2% to 2.5%. The sample taken for sequencing was CD4+ T cells from blood. The receptors here all came from a woman aged 45-59 years in good health.

The V and J genes are TRBV5-1 and TRBJ1-4; 7 bases fit TRBD1. Germline values: CDR1 SGHRS, CDR2 YFSETQ. V lost 3 bases, J lost 6 bases, and 2 bases stayed unmatched. CDR3 size: 13 residues. CDR3 sequence reads: CASSSGQYEKLFF. CDR3 nucleotide sequence: TGCGCCAGCAGCTCGGGACAGTATGAAAAACTGTTTTTT.

This clonotype came up many times. The chain links TRBV6-5 to TRBJ2-7; D is tentatively TRBD1 or TRBD2 (5 bases each). The CDR3 is made up of 15 amino acids. The germline V and J ends were trimmed by 5 bases and 4 bases, with 18 bases remaining between them. Germline assignment: CDR1 MNHEY and CDR2 SVGAGI. The CDR3 here is CASSQTGQGLYEQYF. The CDR3 nucleotides read TGTGCCAGCAGTCAGACGGGGCAGGGTTTATACGAGCAGTACTTC.

This clonotype was seen repeatedly, ten times or more. The rearrangement uses TRBV5-1 and TRBJ2-3, with TRBD1 matching 7 bases. Germline V gene lookup returns CDR1 SGHRS and CDR2 YFSETQ. The CDR3 totals 15 residues. The V gene end was trimmed by 0 bases and the J gene end by 6 bases; junction bases not matched to a gene: 7. CDR3 residues: CASSLAVTGSDTQYF. The CDR3 coding sequence is TGCGCCAGCAGCTTGGCCGTGACAGGGTCGGATACGCAGTATTTT.

This clonotype has at least ten counts. J is TRBJ1-3 and V is TRBV4-1; D is ambiguous. There are 14 residues in the CDR3. V gave up 1 base and J gave up 0 bases, with 4 bases separating them. Per the germline V gene, CDR1 is MGHRA and CDR2 is YSYEKL. The CDR3 sequence is CASSQAGSGNTIYF. The CDR3 nucleotides are TGCGCCAGCAGCCAAGCCGGCTCTGGAAACACCATATATTTT.

This clonotype appeared many times. The chain is built from TRBV7-3 and TRBJ2-1, with 13 bases matching TRBD2. CDR3 length: 14 residues. The J segment lost 10 bases and the V segment lost 6 bases, leaving 6 bases of the junction unmatched. The germline V gene encodes CDR1 SGHTA and CDR2 FQGTGA. The CDR3 sequence: CASSSGLAGVEQFF. DNA of the CDR3: TGTGCCAGCAGTTCCGGACTAGCGGGAGTCGAGCAGTTCTTC. Drawing the rest from reference TRBV7-3 and TRBJ2-1, the complete variable domain is GAGVSQTPSNKVTEKGKYVELRCDPISGHTALYWYRQSLGQGPEFLIYFQGTGAADDSGLPNDRFFAVRPEGSVSTLKIQRTERGDSAVYLCASSSGLAGVEQFFGPGTRLTVL.

This clonotype was seen at least ten times. This sequence joins TRBV6-1 and TRBJ2-5; 8 bases agree with TRBD1. Germline assignment: CDR1 MNHNS and CDR2 SASEGT. The CDR3 is made up of 13 amino acids. The V and J ends lost 8 bases and 3 bases, in that order; junction bases with no gene match: 5. CDR3 coding DNA: TGTGCCAGCTCGGACAGGGTAAAAGAGACCCAGTACTTC. Its protein product is CASSDRVKETQYF.

This clonotype was detected ten times or more. The V gene is TRBV5-1, the J gene TRBJ2-7, with TRBD1 identical over 10 bases. Germline V gene lookup returns CDR1 SGHRS and CDR2 YFSETQ. J lost 6 bases, V lost 0 bases, and 6 bases had no gene match. The CDR3 runs to 15 residues. The CDR3 here is CASSLVGTGVGEQYF. CDR3 nucleotide sequence: TGCGCCAGCAGCTTGGTAGGGACAGGGGTTGGCGAGCAGTACTTC.

For this clonotype: Without the conserved terminal phenylalanine or tryptophan, this CDR3 likely stems from a read error. This chain connects TRBV19 to TRBJ1-5; a weak D match, TRBD1 (5 bases). Germline-derived CDR1 and CDR2 are LNHDA and SQIVND (reference sequence). The CDR3 is 12 amino acids. This chain's CDR3 is CVSTGMGQPQHY. In nucleotides, the CDR3 is TGTGTCAGTACAGGAATGGGTCAGCCCCAGCATTAT.

This clonotype has ten or more counts. The V gene is TRBV10-3, the J gene TRBJ1-5, with a possible D match to TRBD1 (5 bases). The CDR3 extends over 15 amino acids. The V gene lost 6 bases and the J gene lost 0 bases, with 12 bases spanning the gap. The germline gives CDR1 ENHRY, CDR2 SYGVKD. Written as DNA, the CDR3 is TGTGCCATCAGCAGGGACCGACTTAGCAATCAGCCCCAGCATTTT. It yields the protein CAISRDRLSNQPQHF.

At least ten counts were recorded for this clonotype. J is TRBJ2-3 and V is TRBV5-6; a weak D match, TRBD2 (6 bases). V was pared by 4 bases and J by 2 bases, with 8 bases between. This CDR3 comprises 13 residues. Germline CDR1 reads SGHDT; CDR2 reads YYEEEE. The CDR3, as DNA: TGTGCCAGCAGCACGGGGGACACAGATACGCAGTATTTT. Its translation: CASSTGDTDTQYF. Looking up the rest from reference TRBV5-6 and TRBJ2-3 gives the full variable domain: DAGVTQSPTHLIKTRGQQVTLRCSPKSGHDTVSWYQQALGQGPQFIFQYYEEEERQRGNFPDRFSGHQFPNYSSELNVNALLLGDSALYLCASSTGDTDTQYFGPGTRLTVL.

This chain uses TRBV7-9 with TRBJ2-6; D might be TRBD2 (6 bases). Germline V CDR1 and CDR2: SEHNR, FQNEAQ (reference sequence). The CDR3 runs 15 residues. The V gene lost 3 bases and the J gene lost 7 bases, with 13 bases spanning the gap. As DNA, the CDR3 is TGTGCCAGCAGCTTCCCAAGGGAGGTCGCCAACGTCCTGACTTTC. Translating gives CASSFPREVANVLTF.

In its sample, this clonotype is medium-sized (0.01 to 0.1%). This chain uses TRBV4-1 with TRBJ1-2; 8 bases map to TRBD1. The germline CDR1 and CDR2 sequences are MGHRA and YSYEKL. V lost 0 bases, J lost 6 bases, and 12 bases stayed unmatched. The CDR3 totals 17 residues. DNA for the CDR3: TGCGCCAGCAGCCAAGACCAGACAGGGGCCCAATTCGATGGCTACACCTTC. This encodes CASSQDQTGAQFDGYTF.

This clonotype was observed at least ten times. This chain connects TRBV5-1 to TRBJ2-1, with no clear D. This CDR3 is 13 amino acids long. V lost 0 bases to trimming and J lost 4 bases, with 5 bases between them. Per germline, CDR1 SGHRS and CDR2 YFSETQ. The CDR3 spells CASSLGAYNEQFF. In DNA form, the CDR3 reads TGCGCCAGCAGCTTGGGCGCATACAATGAGCAGTTCTTC.

The sample holds many counts of this clonotype. CDR3 bases: TGTGCCAGCAGCGCCGCGGGAAGCGGGATATTTTACGAGCAGTACTTC. Protein sequence: CASSAAGSGIFYEQYF. The chain links TRBV7-6 to TRBJ2-7; 7 bases align to TRBD2. J was trimmed by 4 bases and V by 5 bases; bases with no gene match: 14. There are 16 residues in the CDR3. CDR1 and CDR2 (germline): SGHVS, FNYEAQ.

In this sample, this clonotype is medium-sized. V gene TRBV28 combines with J gene TRBJ1-1; D remains ambiguous. The germline V gene encodes CDR1 MDHEN and CDR2 SYDVKM. The CDR3 extends over 17 amino acids. The ends were cut back, 0 bases at V and 6 bases at J, with 20 bases in the middle. The chain's CDR3 is CASSLWTQQSKDAEAFF. The DNA of the CDR3 is TGTGCCAGCAGTTTATGGACACAACAATCTAAGGACGCTGAAGCTTTCTTT.

This clonotype has at least ten counts. V is TRBV7-2 and J is TRBJ2-1; 11 bases match TRBD1. The trim removed 1 base at V and 7 bases at J, leaving 6 bases unmatched. The CDR3 length is 16 residues. Germline CDR1 and CDR2: SGHTA and FQGNSA. CDR3 nucleotide sequence: TGTGCCAGCAGCTTAGTACAGGACAGGGGGCAAAATGAGCAGTTCTTC. As protein: CASSLVQDRGQNEQFF.